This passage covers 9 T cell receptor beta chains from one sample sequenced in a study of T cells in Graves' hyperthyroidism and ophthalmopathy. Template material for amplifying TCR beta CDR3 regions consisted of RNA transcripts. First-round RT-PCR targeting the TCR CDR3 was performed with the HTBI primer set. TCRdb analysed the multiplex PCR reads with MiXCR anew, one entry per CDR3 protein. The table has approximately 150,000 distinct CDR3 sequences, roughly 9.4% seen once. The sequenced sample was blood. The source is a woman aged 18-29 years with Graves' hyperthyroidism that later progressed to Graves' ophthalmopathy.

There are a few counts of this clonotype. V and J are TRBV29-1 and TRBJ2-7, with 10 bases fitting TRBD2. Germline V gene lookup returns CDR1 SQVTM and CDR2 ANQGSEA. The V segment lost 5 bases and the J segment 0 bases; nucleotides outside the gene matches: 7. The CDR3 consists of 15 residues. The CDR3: CSVTWASGSSYEQYF. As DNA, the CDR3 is TGCAGCGTTACCTGGGCTAGCGGGAGCTCCTACGAGCAGTACTTC.

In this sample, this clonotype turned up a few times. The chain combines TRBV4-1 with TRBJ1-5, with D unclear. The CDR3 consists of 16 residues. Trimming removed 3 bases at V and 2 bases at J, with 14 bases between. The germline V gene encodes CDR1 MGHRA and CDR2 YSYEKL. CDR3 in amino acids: CASSHHDGSGNQPQHF. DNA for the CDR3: TGCGCCAGCAGCCATCACGACGGGAGTGGCAATCAGCCCCAGCATTTT.

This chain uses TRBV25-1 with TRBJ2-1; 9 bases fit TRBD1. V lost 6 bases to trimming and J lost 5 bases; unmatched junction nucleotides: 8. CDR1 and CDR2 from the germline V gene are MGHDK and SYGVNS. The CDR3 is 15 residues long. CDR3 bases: TGTGCCAGCAGCAAAACAGGGGGCGCCGACAATGAGCAGTTCTTC. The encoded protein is CASSKTGGADNEQFF.

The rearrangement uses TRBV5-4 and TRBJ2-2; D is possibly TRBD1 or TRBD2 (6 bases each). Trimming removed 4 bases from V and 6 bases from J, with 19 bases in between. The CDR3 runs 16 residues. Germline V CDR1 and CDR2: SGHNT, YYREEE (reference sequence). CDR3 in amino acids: CASSPREQGGAGELFF. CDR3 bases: TGTGCCAGCAGCCCTCGGGAACAGGGAGGTGCCGGGGAGCTGTTTTTT.

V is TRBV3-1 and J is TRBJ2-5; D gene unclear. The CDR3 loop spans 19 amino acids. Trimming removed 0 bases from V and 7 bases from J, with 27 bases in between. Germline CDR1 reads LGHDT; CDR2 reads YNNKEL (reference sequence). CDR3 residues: CASSQDDFYAGPKFGTQYF. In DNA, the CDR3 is TGTGCCAGCAGCCAAGATGACTTTTATGCCGGACCAAAATTTGGGACCCAGTACTTC.

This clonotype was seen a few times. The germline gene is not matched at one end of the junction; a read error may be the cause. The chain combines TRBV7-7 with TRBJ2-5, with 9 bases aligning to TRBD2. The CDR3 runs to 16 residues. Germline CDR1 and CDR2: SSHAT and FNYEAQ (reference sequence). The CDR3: CASSLGTRGGAETQYF. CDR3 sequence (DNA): TGTGCTAGCAGCTTAGGAACGCGGGGGGGAGCCGAGACCCAGTACTTC.

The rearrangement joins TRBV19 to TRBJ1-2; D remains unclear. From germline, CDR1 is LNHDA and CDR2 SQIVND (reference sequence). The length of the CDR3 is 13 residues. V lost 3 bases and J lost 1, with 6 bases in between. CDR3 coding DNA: TGTGCCAGTAGTATGGGCAGTAACTATGGCTACACCTTC. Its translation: CASSMGSNYGYTF.

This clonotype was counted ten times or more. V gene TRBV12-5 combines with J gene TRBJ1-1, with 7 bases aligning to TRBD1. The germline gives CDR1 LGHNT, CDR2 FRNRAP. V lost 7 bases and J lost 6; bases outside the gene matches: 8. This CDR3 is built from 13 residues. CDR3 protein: CASEGTGASEAFF. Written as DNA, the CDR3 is TGTGCTAGTGAGGGAACAGGGGCGTCTGAAGCTTTCTTT.

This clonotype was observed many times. The CDR3 loop reads CASSRDSRDQPQHF. The CDR3, as DNA: TGTGCCAGCAGCCGGGACAGTAGAGATCAGCCCCAGCATTTT. V is TRBV7-2 and J is TRBJ1-5, with 7 bases fitting TRBD1. The germline CDR1 and CDR2 sequences are SGHTA and FQGNSA. The CDR3 spans 14 residues. The V gene end was trimmed by 5 bases and the J gene end by 5 bases; junction bases not matched to a gene: 6.